This TCR beta chain emerged from a study of blood T cell repertoires in COVID-19. Study-wide context: The origin of the acute and convalescent COVID-19 samples was the United States, Italy and Spain. The cDNA or gDNA used as material had been derived from T cells, B-cell-depleted T cells, or PBMCs.

As handled by the study authors: Reference gene primer amplification in the assay estimated nucleated cell counts. TCRdb's table, derived via immunoSEQ multiplex PCR, lists solely in-frame clones and lacks some. That table furnishes V, J and clone size, whereas the DNA furnished D and trimming. The sample consists of about 440,000 clones, approximately 90% of them appearing once. The CDR3 is 15 residues long. V lost 3 bases, J lost 2 bases, and 13 bases lay in between. From germline, CDR1 is SGHTA and CDR2 FQGNSA. The TCR sequence derives from a woman in her thirties with acute or convalescent COVID-19. V is TRBV7-2 and J is TRBJ1-1, with a possible D match to TRBD1 (6 bases). Sequencing was done on a sample of peripheral blood. CDR3 protein: CASSFLGASNTEAFF. Here the CDR3 DNA reads TGTGCCAGCAGCTTTCTGGGGGCATCTAACACTGAAGCTTTCTTT. Complete variable domain (other parts from reference TRBV7-2 and TRBJ1-1): GAGVSQSPSNKVTEKGKDVELRCDPISGHTALYWYRQSLGQGLEFLIYFQGNSAPDKSGLPSDRFSAERTGGSVSTLTIQRTQQEDSAVYLCASSFLGASNTEAFFGQGTRLTVV.